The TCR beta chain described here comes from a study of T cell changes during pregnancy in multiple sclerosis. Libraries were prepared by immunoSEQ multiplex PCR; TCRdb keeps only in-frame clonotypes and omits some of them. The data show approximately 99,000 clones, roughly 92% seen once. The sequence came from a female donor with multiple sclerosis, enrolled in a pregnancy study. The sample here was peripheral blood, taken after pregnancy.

CDR3 region: CASSQSYSAEAFF. The CDR3 coding sequence is TGTGCCAGCAGCCAAAGCTACTCCGCTGAAGCTTTCTTT. The chain recombines TRBV28 with TRBJ1-1; D not resolved. Trimming removed 6 bases from V and 6 bases from J, with 14 bases in between. Per germline, CDR1 MDHEN and CDR2 SYDVKM. The CDR3 sequence is 13 residues long.